This T cell receptor (beta chain) is drawn from a study of human CD4 T cells and Enterobacteriaceae. Study-level background: Heat-inactivated E. coli, K. pneumoniae, E. aerogenes, S. flexneri, S. sonnei, S. typhimurium, S. aureus stimulated cells.

CDR3 length: 13 residues. Germline CDR1 is SGHKS and CDR2 is YYEKEE (reference sequence). V lost 4 bases, J lost 2 bases, and 10 bases lay in between. CFSE-low antigen-reactive cultures were sequenced at survey level. Using immunoSEQ multiplex PCR, the repertoire was profiled, and TCRdb retains in-frame clones only, with some absent. Of 1,300 or so clones listed, about half are singletons. This clone was found a few times. After 6-7 days, proliferating activated T cells were FACS-sorted as CFSE-low CD25+ ICOS+ cells. Sorted memory CD4+ T cells were CFSE-labeled and cultured 2:1 with irradiated antigen-pulsed autologous monocytes. Memory CD4+ T cells were sorted as all CD4+ cells except CD45RA+CCR7+CD95- naive cells, over 95% pure.

The sequenced sample was bacteria-reactive CD4+ T cells grown in culture. The subset denotes: CFSE-low proliferating memory CD4 T cells sorted after in vitro stimulation with a heat-inactivated bacterium or M. tuberculosis lysate. This receptor was identified in a human donor in good health. The V call is TRBV5-5, the J call TRBJ2-7; D possibly corresponds to TRBD1 (5 bases). The CDR3 here is CASSPRVAYEQYF. The DNA of the CDR3 is TGTGCCAGCAGCCCCAGGGTGGCCTACGAGCAGTACTTC.